One and the same sample provided the 4 T cell receptor beta chains below, sequenced in a study of T-cell reconstitution after alpha-beta-depleted transplantation in children. Unique molecular identifiers were incorporated during preparation of the TCRbeta library. TCRdb redid the calling of the PCR reads with MiXCR, one entry per CDR3 protein. The table lists 200,000 to 250,000 distinct CDR3 sequences, roughly 24% of them singletons. This specimen was PBMCs, taken before TCRalphabeta/CD19-depleted stem cell transplant. These receptor sequences come from a girl aged 2 to 9 with Fanconi anemia, due to receive a stem cell transplant.

This rearrangement joins TRBV30 to TRBJ2-1; 9 bases map to TRBD2. The CDR3 consists of 13 residues. Per germline, CDR1 GTSNPN and CDR2 SVGIG (reference sequence). V trimming: 5 bases; J trimming: 6 bases; junction bases outside the gene matches: 5. As DNA, the CDR3 is TGTGCCTGGGGGGGGACTAGCAGCAATGAGCAGTTCTTC. Protein sequence: CAWGGTSSNEQFF.

There are many counts of this clonotype. The chain recombines TRBV10-1 with TRBJ2-3; D ambiguous. Germline CDR1 WNHNN, CDR2 SYGVQD (reference sequence). The ends were cut back, 2 bases at V and 2 bases at J, with 8 bases in the middle. The CDR3 totals 14 residues. The chain's CDR3 is CASSERRLTDTQYF. CDR3 in DNA: TGCGCCAGCAGTGAGAGGAGACTCACAGATACGCAGTATTTT.

The chain combines TRBV7-8 with TRBJ2-7; possible D gene TRBD1, 6 bases. Trimming removed 3 bases from V and 5 bases from J, with 11 bases in between. The CDR3 runs 13 residues. Germline values: CDR1 SGHVS, CDR2 FQNEAQ. CDR3 in amino acids: CASSFQHRDEQYF. CDR3 bases: TGTGCCAGCAGCTTCCAGCACAGGGACGAGCAGTACTTC.

The V call is TRBV5-1, the J call TRBJ1-1; 8 bases align to TRBD1. Germline V gives CDR1 SGHRS, CDR2 YFSETQ. The CDR3 contains 13 residues. Trimming at V came to 4 bases and at J to 7 bases, leaving 6 bases not matched to a gene. The CDR3 region has the DNA TGCGCCAGCAGCCACTGGACAGGGAATGAAGCTTTCTTT. As protein: CASSHWTGNEAFF.